The next 27 T cell receptor beta chains were all read from a single sample in a study of shared clonotypes between healthy human individuals. TCRdb's copy holds only in-frame clones and misses some; the assay was immunoSEQ multiplex PCR. The profile shows hundreds of thousands of clones, 90% to 97% of them singletons. CD8 cells regarded as naive lacked CD45RO, were positively chosen for CCR7, and omitted terminally differentiated effector memory CD45RA+ cells. Sequencing was performed on naive CD8+ T cells sorted from blood. All receptors come from a woman aged 25 to 39 in good health.

This clone has only one observation. The chain joins TRBV4-1 to TRBJ1-5; no clear D gene. The V gene lost 2 bases and the J gene lost 11 bases, with 19 bases spanning the gap. This CDR3 contains 15 residues. CDR1 MGHRA and CDR2 YSYEKL come from the germline V gene. CDR3 DNA sequence: TGCGCCAGCAGCCAAAATGAAGGACCTTATCTGGCCCAGCATTTT. It specifies CASSQNEGPYLAQHF.

The rearrangement uses TRBV7-9 and TRBJ2-1, with a tentative D call TRBD1 (5 bases). The germline V and J ends were trimmed by 6 bases and 2 bases, with 14 bases remaining between them. The CDR3 is made up of 15 amino acids. CDR1 is SEHNR and CDR2 is FQNEAQ in the germline V gene (reference sequence). The CDR3 DNA is TGTGCCAGCAGAAGGGGCGACTCAGCCTACAATGAGCAGTTCTTC. This codes for CASRRGDSAYNEQFF.

CDR3 sequence (DNA): TGCAGTGCTACGTGTTACAATGAGCAGTTCTTC. It codes for CSATCYNEQFF. This chain connects TRBV20-1 to TRBJ2-1; D gene ambiguous. This CDR3 region has 11 residues. Between the trimmed V and J ends, which lost 4 bases and 4 bases, there was a span of 5 bases. The germline V gene encodes CDR1 DFQATT and CDR2 SNEGSKA (reference sequence).

This sequence joins TRBV11-3 and TRBJ2-1; D possibly corresponds to TRBD2 (5 bases). V was trimmed by 0 bases and J by 4 bases, leaving 7 bases between them. The CDR3 length is 14 residues. Per the germline V gene, CDR1 is SGHNT and CDR2 is YENEEA. The CDR3 sequence: CASSLDRGYNEQFF. As DNA, the CDR3 is TGTGCCAGCAGCTTAGATCGCGGGTACAATGAGCAGTTCTTC.

The chain links TRBV9 to TRBJ2-1; TRBD2 is a possible D gene (5 bases). Per the germline V gene, CDR1 is SGDLS and CDR2 is YYNGEE. V was clipped by 0 bases and J by 5 bases, with 6 bases between them. This CDR3 comprises 13 residues. The CDR3 region is CASSVVTNNEQFF. The CDR3 region has the DNA TGTGCCAGCAGCGTAGTGACTAACAATGAGCAGTTCTTC.

The V and J genes are TRBV29-1 and TRBJ1-4; 11 nucleotides align to TRBD1. The CDR3 covers 15 residues. Looked up from germline, CDR1 is SQVTM and CDR2 is ANQGSEA. Losses at the gene ends were 7 bases for V and 8 bases for J; bases not matched to a gene: 12. In DNA form, the CDR3 reads TGCAGCGCACTGGCCGGACAGGGGGCCTGGGAAAAACTGTTTTTT. It specifies CSALAGQGAWEKLFF.

This clone appeared a single time. V and J are TRBV29-1 and TRBJ2-7, with D uncertain. The V end lost 3 bases, the J end lost 6 bases, and 9 bases lay between the germline ends. The germline V gene encodes CDR1 SQVTM and CDR2 ANQGSEA. The CDR3 is made up of 11 amino acids. CDR3 DNA: TGCAGCGTTGATGGGCAAGGCGAGCAGTACTTC. Amino acid sequence: CSVDGQGEQYF.

The V and J genes are TRBV7-9 and TRBJ2-1; TRBD2 aligns across 7 bases. The V gene end was trimmed by 8 bases and the J gene end by 6 bases; junction bases not matched to a gene: 13. There are 15 residues in the CDR3. Germline V gene sequence: CDR1 SEHNR, CDR2 FQNEAQ (reference sequence). CDR3: CASAGRLGLGNEQFF. The CDR3 DNA is TGTGCCAGCGCCGGGAGGCTTGGACTCGGCAATGAGCAGTTCTTC.

The chain couples TRBV11-3 to TRBJ2-1; D unclear. Looked up from germline, CDR1 is SGHNT and CDR2 is YENEEA. This CDR3 is 15 amino acids long. Trimming pared 1 base from V and 0 bases from J, leaving 7 bases between. The CDR3 is CASSLVASSYNEQFF. Written as DNA, the CDR3 is TGTGCCAGCAGCTTAGTAGCTAGCTCCTACAATGAGCAGTTCTTC.

The count of this clone is one. J is TRBJ2-7 and V is TRBV5-5; D may be TRBD1 or TRBD2 (5 bases each). Trimming removed 2 bases from V and 7 bases from J, with 13 bases in between. The germline gives CDR1 SGHKS, CDR2 YYEKEE (reference sequence). The CDR3 sequence is 13 residues long. The CDR3 spells CASSFGTATEQYF. In nucleotides, the CDR3 is TGTGCCAGCAGCTTTGGGACCGCTACGGAGCAGTACTTC.

The chain employs TRBV11-3 and TRBJ2-1; TRBD1 matches 9 bases. The CDR3 sequence is 15 residues long. Unmatched junction bases numbered 7, after V lost 3 bases and J lost 7 bases. CDR1 is SGHNT, CDR2 YENEEA, per germline. The CDR3 loop reads CASSLETGTGNEQFF. The CDR3 bases are TGTGCCAGCAGCTTGGAGACCGGGACAGGGAATGAGCAGTTCTTC.

The rearrangement joins TRBV5-6 to TRBJ2-7; D remains unclear. This CDR3 has 13 residues. Germline CDR1 SGHDT, CDR2 YYEEEE. V lost 0 bases to trimming and J lost 2 bases, with 6 bases between them. CDR3 nucleotides: TGTGCCAGCAGCTTGGCGTCTACCTACGAGCAGTACTTC. Encoded protein: CASSLASTYEQYF.

V and J are TRBV10-2 and TRBJ1-2, with TRBD1 matching over 9 bases. Looked up from germline, CDR1 is WSHSY and CDR2 is SAAADI. This CDR3 is built from 16 residues. Trimming removed 4 bases from V and 7 bases from J; junction bases left unmatched: 13. CDR3 bases: TGCGCCAGCAGTGGCCCATGGGACAGGGCGGTGTCTGGCTACACCTTC. This encodes CASSGPWDRAVSGYTF.

This chain uses TRBV2 with TRBJ1-5; D may be TRBD1 (5 bases). Germline lookup yields CDR1 SNHLY and CDR2 FYNNEI. The CDR3 is made up of 15 amino acids. Trimming cost V 7 bases and J 0 bases, with 13 bases left between them. The CDR3 coding sequence is TGTGCCAGCAAGGGGTGGGGTTATAGCAATCAGCCCCAGCATTTT. It codes for CASKGWGYSNQPQHF. The variable domain in full, completed from reference TRBV2 and TRBJ1-5, reads EPEVTQTPSHQVTQMGQEVILRCVPISNHLYFYWYRQILGQKVEFLVSFYNNEISEKSEIFDDQFSVERPDGSNFTLKIRSTKLEDSAMYFCASKGWGYSNQPQHFGDGTRLSIL.

The sample holds one count of this clone. The chain joins TRBV7-2 to TRBJ2-3; 8 bases map to TRBD1. Trimming at V came to 3 bases and at J to 9 bases, leaving 5 bases not matched to a gene. The length of the CDR3 is 13 residues. Germline CDR1 is SGHTA and CDR2 is FQGNSA. The CDR3 DNA reads as TGTGCCAGCAGCTTTTTGACAGGGGACACGCAGTATTTT. Its protein product is CASSFLTGDTQYF.

This chain uses TRBV2 with TRBJ2-3; TRBD2 agrees at 11 bases. The germline V gene has CDR1 SNHLY and CDR2 FYNNEI. With 6 bases clipped from V and 6 bases from J, the junction kept 5 bases outside the gene matches. The CDR3 totals 14 residues. The CDR3 DNA follows: TGTGCCAGCAGGGCGGGACTAGCGGTCGATACGCAGTATTTT. It translates to CASRAGLAVDTQYF.

The chain links TRBV19 to TRBJ1-2; possible D gene TRBD1, 5 bases. The germline V and J ends were trimmed by 7 bases and 5 bases, with 11 bases remaining between them. The CDR3 consists of 12 residues. CDR1 LNHDA and CDR2 SQIVND come from the germline V gene (reference sequence). The CDR3 loop reads CASIGTEYGYTF. CDR3 bases: TGTGCCAGTATAGGGACGGAATATGGCTACACCTTC.

The chain employs TRBV6-6 and TRBJ2-1; TRBD2 aligns across 7 bases. The CDR3 is made up of 15 amino acids. The V gene's germline CDR1 is MNHNY and CDR2 SVGAGI (reference sequence). The trim removed 7 bases at V and 0 bases at J, leaving 6 bases unmatched. This chain's CDR3 is CASTPLAASYNEQFF. DNA for the CDR3: TGTGCCAGCACCCCGCTAGCGGCCTCCTACAATGAGCAGTTCTTC.

This clone was found a few times. J is TRBJ1-1 and V is TRBV19, with D uncertain. Per the germline V gene, CDR1 is LNHDA and CDR2 is SQIVND (reference sequence). This CDR3 spans 12 amino acids. V was cut by 7 bases and J by 3 bases, with 9 bases left in between. CDR3 sequence: CASTGMDTEAFF. Written as DNA, the CDR3 is TGTGCCAGTACCGGGATGGACACTGAAGCTTTCTTT.

This chain uses TRBV7-9 with TRBJ2-5; D may match TRBD1 or TRBD2 (5 bases each). The CDR3 sequence is 17 residues long. V lost 5 bases, J lost 0 bases, and 19 bases lay in between. Germline V gene sequence: CDR1 SEHNR, CDR2 FQNEAQ (reference sequence). The CDR3 region has the DNA TGTGCCAGCAGCCCTCCATTTTTGGGGGAAGACCAAGAGACCCAGTACTTC. Its protein is CASSPPFLGEDQETQYF. Variable domain in full (rest from reference TRBV7-9 and TRBJ2-5): DTGVSQNPRHKITKRGQNVTFRCDPISEHNRLYWYRQTLGQGPEFLTYFQNEAQLEKSRLLSDRFSAERPKGSFSTLEIQRTEQGDSAMYLCASSPPFLGEDQETQYFGPGTRLLVL.

The chain carries TRBV9 and TRBJ2-1, with TRBD2 matching 11 bases. The junction had 11 bases not matched to a gene; V was cut back by 0 bases and J by 3 bases. The germline V gene has CDR1 SGDLS and CDR2 YYNGEE. This CDR3 is built from 19 residues. The CDR3: CASSVDEETGTSGYNEQFF. As DNA, the CDR3 is TGTGCCAGCAGCGTAGACGAGGAAACCGGGACTAGCGGCTACAATGAGCAGTTCTTC.

The J gene is TRBJ2-1, the V gene TRBV7-9, with 9 bases matching TRBD2. This CDR3 contains 15 residues. CDR1 and CDR2 from the germline V gene are SEHNR and FQNEAQ (reference sequence). V shed 5 bases and J 2 bases; nucleotides not matched to a gene: 4. CDR3 DNA sequence: TGTGCCAGCAGCCAGACTAGCGGAACCTACAATGAGCAGTTCTTC. Protein: CASSQTSGTYNEQFF.

The gene calls are TRBV2 and TRBJ1-5; maybe TRBD1 (5 bases). The CDR3 loop spans 15 amino acids. CDR1 is SNHLY, CDR2 FYNNEI, per germline. With 5 bases removed from V and 0 bases from J, the gap between germline ends came to 11 bases. In DNA form, the CDR3 reads TGTGCCAGCAGTACCACAGGTGATAGCAATCAGCCCCAGCATTTT. Amino acids: CASSTTGDSNQPQHF.

The V and J genes are TRBV27 and TRBJ2-1, with D perhaps matching TRBD2 (6 bases). With 0 bases removed from V and 4 bases from J, the gap between germline ends came to 10 bases. CDR1 is MNHEY and CDR2 is SMNVEV in the germline V gene (reference sequence). The CDR3 length is 15 residues. The DNA of the CDR3 is TGTGCCAGCAGTTTATCGGCGGGACTTTACAATGAGCAGTTCTTC. It yields the protein CASSLSAGLYNEQFF.

This chain's CDR3 is CASSPSRVSYEQYF. Here the CDR3 DNA reads TGTGCCAGCAGCCCCTCCCGGGTCTCCTACGAGCAGTACTTC. V gene TRBV27 combines with J gene TRBJ2-7, with D uncertain. The CDR3 consists of 14 residues. Germline assignment: CDR1 MNHEY and CDR2 SMNVEV (reference sequence). Trimming took 6 bases from V and 0 from J, leaving 12 bases between them.

The chain employs TRBV19 and TRBJ1-1, with 9 bases matching TRBD1. Germline loops: CDR1 LNHDA, CDR2 SQIVND (reference sequence). The V segment lost 6 bases and the J segment 5 bases; nucleotides outside the gene matches: 7. The CDR3 covers 14 residues. CDR3 residues: CASSIGQGWTEAFF. CDR3 in DNA: TGTGCCAGTAGCATCGGACAGGGGTGGACTGAAGCTTTCTTT.

The chain couples TRBV7-3 to TRBJ2-3, with 7 bases identical to TRBD2. The germline V gene has CDR1 SGHTA and CDR2 FQGTGA. The trim removed 1 base at V and 4 bases at J, leaving 8 bases unmatched. CDR3 size: 16 residues. The CDR3 loop is CASSLNSGGRSDTQYF. DNA for the CDR3: TGTGCCAGCAGCTTAAACTCAGGCGGGAGATCAGATACGCAGTATTTT. Combining the CDR3 with reference TRBV7-3 and TRBJ2-3 gives the whole variable domain GAGVSQTPSNKVTEKGKYVELRCDPISGHTALYWYRQSLGQGPEFLIYFQGTGAADDSGLPNDRFFAVRPEGSVSTLKIQRTERGDSAVYLCASSLNSGGRSDTQYFGPGTRLTVL.